A selection of T cell receptor beta chains follows, all from one sample in a study of technical replicates of blood from a few donors. TCRdb keeps only in-frame clones here, not all; method: immunoSEQ multiplex PCR. The sample includes about 80,000 clones, 93% of them seen just once. The sample consisted of T cells isolated from PBMCs. These receptors came from a human donor in good health. The CDR3 runs from the conserved cysteine through the conserved F or W. A D gene is named only where the DNA matches it firmly. Where a row states a size, it is once, few, many or the class of an expanded clone; other rows omit it.

D: .
size: .
V: TRBV4-3
J: TRBJ1-5
DNA: TGCGCCAGCAGCCAAGAAATCGAGGTTCAGCCCCAGCATTTT
CDR3: CASSQEIEVQPQHF

D: .
size: .
V: TRBV6-5
J: TRBJ2-7
DNA: TGTGCCAGCAGTTACCCGGCAGGCCATACCTACGAGCAGTACTTC
CDR3: CASSYPAGHTYEQYF

D: .
size: .
V: TRBV27
J: TRBJ2-7
DNA: TGTGCCAGCTTAGGACAGCATCCCTACGAGCAGTACTTC
CDR3: CASLGQHPYEQYF

D: .
size: once
V: TRBV19
J: TRBJ2-3
DNA: TGTGCCAGTAGCGGACGGGACACAGATACGCAGTATTTT
CDR3: CASSGRDTDTQYF

D: .
size: .
V: TRBV18
J: TRBJ1-5
DNA: TGTGCCAGCTCACCAGTATCGCAGGGCAATCAGCCCCAGCATTTT
CDR3: CASSPVSQGNQPQHF

D: .
size: .
V: TRBV7-8
J: TRBJ2-2
DNA: TGTGCCAGCAGCTTGAGTACCGGGGAGCTGTTTTTT
CDR3: CASSLSTGELFF

D: .
size: .
V: TRBV14
J: TRBJ1-2
DNA: TGTGCCAGCAGCCCATCCAACGGGATCTATGGCTACACCTTC
CDR3: CASSPSNGIYGYTF

D: TRBD1
size: .
V: TRBV9
J: TRBJ2-3
DNA: TGTGCCAGCAGTCGAACAGGGGTTAGCACAGATACGCAGTATTTT
CDR3: CASSRTGVSTDTQYF

D: .
size: .
V: TRBV28
J: TRBJ1-1
DNA: TGTGCCAGCAGCTCGACTCTCAGCACTGAAGCTTTCTTT
CDR3: CASSSTLSTEAFF

D: .
size: .
V: TRBV10-2
J: TRBJ1-2
DNA: TGCGCCAGCAGGGTAGGCGGCAACTATGGCTACACCTTC
CDR3: CASRVGGNYGYTF

D: TRBD1
size: .
V: TRBV11-3
J: TRBJ2-3
DNA: TGTGCCAGCAGCTTACACGGACAGGGGGCGGGAGATACGCAGTATTTT
CDR3: CASSLHGQGAGDTQYF